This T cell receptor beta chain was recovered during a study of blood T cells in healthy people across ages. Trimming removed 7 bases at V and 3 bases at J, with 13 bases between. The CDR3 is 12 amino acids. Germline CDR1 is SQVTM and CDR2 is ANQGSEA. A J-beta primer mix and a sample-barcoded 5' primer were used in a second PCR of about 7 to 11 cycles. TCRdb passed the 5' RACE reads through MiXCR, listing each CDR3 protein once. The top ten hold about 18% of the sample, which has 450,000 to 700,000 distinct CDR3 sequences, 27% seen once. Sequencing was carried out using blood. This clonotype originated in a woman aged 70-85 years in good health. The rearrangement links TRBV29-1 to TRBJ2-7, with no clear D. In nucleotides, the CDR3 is TGCAGCGCCTCGGTTGTGGGCTACGAGCAGTACTTC. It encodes CSASVVGYEQYF.